Below, 21 T cell receptor beta chains from the same sample are listed, as sequenced in a study of blood T cell repertoires in COVID-19 (dated by TCRdb to the early 2020s). Preparation of the library involved the immunoSEQ multiplex PCR assay. TCRdb obtained this table from immuneACCESS and retained in-frame rearrangements with V and J assigned. These tables miss some clones; where compared with another copy, unresolved V genes account for less than half of the shortfall, and the remainder is unexplained. The sample records 60,000 to 85,000 clones, roughly 83% of which are singletons. Approximately 40% of the sample belongs to the ten largest clones. Sequenced input: peripheral blood. Source of these receptors: a man older than 75 with acute or convalescent COVID-19.

The rearrangement uses TRBV5-6 and TRBJ2-3; TRBD2 is a possible D gene (6 bases). V lost 7 bases and J lost 5, with 17 bases in between. The CDR3 has 14 residues. Germline CDR1 SGHDT, CDR2 YYEEEE. The DNA of the CDR3 is TGTGCCAGCCGGGGGTGGGGCACGGGAGATACGCAGTATTTT. Its translation is CASRGWGTGDTQYF.

This clone was observed a handful of times. The gene calls are TRBV6-5 and TRBJ1-5, with D perhaps TRBD1 (6 bases). The CDR3 length is 13 residues. The germline V gene has CDR1 MNHEY and CDR2 SVGAGI. V lost 10 bases and J 3 bases, leaving 13 bases between the germline ends. The CDR3 DNA is TGTGCCACCAGGGGAGGTAACAATCAGCCCCAGCATTTT. This gives the protein CATRGGNNQPQHF.

This clone was seen more than once but under ten times. J is TRBJ1-2 and V is TRBV11-2, with 8 nucleotides matching TRBD1. V dropped 6 bases and J dropped 3; count of bases not matched to a gene: 3. Per germline, CDR1 SGHAT and CDR2 FQNNGV. The CDR3 runs 13 residues. The CDR3 DNA is TGTGCCAGCAGTTCGACAGGGGACTATGGCTACACCTTC. Amino acid sequence: CASSSTGDYGYTF.

The chain couples TRBV2 to TRBJ2-7; 8 bases are a match to TRBD1. The ends lost 5 bases at V and 5 bases at J; junction bases unmatched: 11. The CDR3 runs to 15 residues. Germline loops: CDR1 SNHLY, CDR2 FYNNEI. CDR3 bases: TGTGCCAGCAGTCCCGACAGGGGAGGTTTCAACGAGCAGTACTTC. Translation: CASSPDRGGFNEQYF.

The chain joins TRBV3-1 (or the pseudogene TRBV3-2) to TRBJ1-5, with 9 bases lining up with TRBD1. Trimming took 1 base from V and 0 from J; bases not matched to a gene: 10. From germline, CDR1 is LGHDT and CDR2 YNNKEL (reference sequence). The CDR3 has 19 amino acids. CDR3 in DNA: TGTGCCAGCAGCCAAGCTCCGGGACAGGGCCTCTATAGCAATCAGCCCCAGCATTTT. Protein: CASSQAPGQGLYSNQPQHF.

This chain uses TRBV9 with TRBJ2-1, with D uncertain. Trimming pared 1 base from V and 0 bases from J, leaving 11 bases between. CDR1 SGDLS and CDR2 YYNGEE come from the germline V gene. The CDR3 consists of 16 residues. CDR3 region: CASSVQAGVSYNEQFF. The CDR3 region has the DNA TGTGCCAGCAGCGTACAGGCAGGCGTCTCCTACAATGAGCAGTTCTTC.

V usage is TRBV28 and J usage is TRBJ2-7, with D tentatively TRBD1 (6 bases). The germline V gene encodes CDR1 MDHEN and CDR2 SYDVKM. This CDR3 has 18 amino acids. Deletions cut 7 bases from V and 5 bases from J, with 30 bases between. In nucleotides, the CDR3 is TGTGCCAGCACCCCCCCGCCGGGACACAACGTAATCGGGGACGAGCAGTACTTC. Translating it yields CASTPPPGHNVIGDEQYF.

This clone has a handful of counts. This chain uses TRBV7-9 with TRBJ1-4; D call uncertain. Germline CDR1 and CDR2: SEHNR and FQNEAQ (reference sequence). The CDR3 covers 16 residues. Trimming cost V 8 bases and J 0 bases, with 16 bases left between them. The CDR3 nucleotides read TGTGCCAGCTTAAAAAGAATCGGGTCAACTAATGAAAAACTGTTTTTT. Its protein product is CASLKRIGSTNEKLFF.

CDR3 bases: TGTGCCAGCAGCCCCCTTTTATTTTCACCCCTCCACTTT. Protein sequence: CASSPLLFSPLHF. V is TRBV6-5 and J is TRBJ1-6, with unresolved D. Germline V gene data show CDR1 as MNHEY and CDR2 as SVGAGI. This CDR3 is built from 13 residues. V was pared by 6 bases and J by 9 bases, with 12 bases between.

This clone was detected only once. In DNA form, the CDR3 reads TGTGCCTGGAGTATCAGTAACTATGGCTACACCTTC. Residues: CAWSISNYGYTF. The chain carries TRBV30 and TRBJ1-2; no clear D. V lost 2 bases, J lost 1 base, and 5 bases lay in between. This CDR3 region has 12 residues. Looked up from germline, CDR1 is GTSNPN and CDR2 is SVGIG (reference sequence).

The CDR3 sequence: CASSRTGTGGSPLHF. The DNA of the CDR3 is TGTGCCAGCAGCCGTACCGGGACAGGGGGCTCACCCCTCCACTTT. The chain joins TRBV6-2 or TRBV6-3 to TRBJ1-6; the match to TRBD1 covers 12 bases. Germline V lookup: CDR1 MNHEY, CDR2 SVGEGT. The CDR3 extends over 15 amino acids. Unmatched junction bases numbered 7, after V lost 6 bases and J lost 10 bases.

V usage is TRBV7-8 and J usage is TRBJ2-7; weak D call: TRBD2 (5 bases). The length of the CDR3 is 15 residues. The ends were cut back, 1 base at V and 3 bases at J, with 13 bases in the middle. Germline values: CDR1 SGHVS, CDR2 FQNEAQ. CDR3 amino acids: CASSLVGDTHYEQYF. In nucleotides, the CDR3 is TGTGCCAGCAGCTTAGTGGGAGACACACACTACGAGCAGTACTTC.

The V and J genes are TRBV5-1 and TRBJ2-2; D uncertain. The CDR3 has 14 amino acids. From germline, CDR1 is SGHRS and CDR2 YFSETQ. Trimming took 2 bases from V and 10 from J, leaving 15 bases between them. CDR3 protein: CASSFLPNSLELFF. CDR3 sequence (DNA): TGCGCCAGCAGCTTCCTCCCGAACAGTTTGGAGCTGTTTTTT.

The CDR3 DNA is TGTGCCAGCAGCTTAGCGCTTTATCGAACAGGAGGGGAGACCCAGTACTTC. Translation gives CASSLALYRTGGETQYF. The chain recombines TRBV7-2 with TRBJ2-5; D may be TRBD2 (6 bases). The germline V gene has CDR1 SGHTA and CDR2 FQGNSA. The CDR3 extends over 17 amino acids. Deletions cut 0 bases from V and 5 bases from J, with 19 bases between.

The chain carries TRBV7-6 and TRBJ1-1, with TRBD1 matching over 9 bases. Germline V gene lookup returns CDR1 SGHVS and CDR2 FNYEAQ. Germline trimming cut 5 bases from V and 3 bases from J; bases unmatched to any gene: 4. The length of the CDR3 is 14 residues. The CDR3 loop is CASSIRQGDTEAFF. The DNA for the CDR3 is TGTGCCAGCAGCATAAGACAGGGGGACACTGAAGCTTTCTTT.

The chain employs TRBV7-9 and TRBJ1-6; no firm D call. Germline V gene sequence: CDR1 SEHNR, CDR2 FQNEAQ (reference sequence). This CDR3 is built from 15 residues. The germline V and J ends were trimmed by 8 bases and 2 bases, with 13 bases remaining between them. CDR3 sequence reads: CASQSGIAYNSPLHF. The CDR3 DNA is TGTGCCAGCCAATCGGGGATCGCCTATAATTCACCCCTCCACTTT.

This clone was seen once. The J gene is TRBJ2-1, the V gene TRBV24-1, with 8 bases matching TRBD2. V lost 5 bases and J lost 6; bases outside the gene matches: 8. Germline-derived CDR1 and CDR2 are KGHDR and SFDVKD. The CDR3 has 15 amino acids. The CDR3 DNA follows: TGTGCCACCAGTGGTATCCGGGAGGGCCTCAATGAGCAGTTCTTC. It yields the protein CATSGIREGLNEQFF.

The chain has TRBV2 and TRBJ2-7, with TRBD1 identical over 7 bases. The CDR3 has 12 amino acids. Germline loops: CDR1 SNHLY, CDR2 FYNNEI. V trimming: 6 bases; J trimming: 4 bases; junction bases outside the gene matches: 3. Here the CDR3 DNA reads TGTGCCAGCAGCGCACAGGGGTACGAGCAGTACTTC. It translates to CASSAQGYEQYF.

This sequence joins TRBV2 and TRBJ2-3, with TRBD2 matching 10 bases. V lost 4 bases to trimming and J lost 4 bases; unmatched junction nucleotides: 5. CDR3 length: 15 amino acids. CDR1 and CDR2 from the germline V gene are SNHLY and FYNNEI. CDR3 in DNA: TGTGCCAGCAGTGCTTTAGCGGGAGGCGCAGATACGCAGTATTTT. The encoded protein is CASSALAGGADTQYF.

The genes are TRBV5-5 and TRBJ2-1, with 11 bases aligning to TRBD2. Germline V lookup: CDR1 SGHKS, CDR2 YYEKEE (reference sequence). The CDR3 loop spans 15 amino acids. With 0 bases clipped from V and 7 bases from J, the junction kept 3 bases outside the gene matches. This chain's CDR3 is CASSLGLAGKNEQFF. CDR3 DNA sequence: TGTGCCAGCAGCTTGGGACTAGCGGGAAAGAATGAGCAGTTCTTC.

This chain links TRBV6-6 with TRBJ2-7; D possibly corresponds to TRBD2 (5 bases). The CDR3 extends over 15 amino acids. The V end lost 6 bases, the J end lost 3 bases, and 18 bases lay between the germline ends. Germline lookup yields CDR1 MNHNY and CDR2 SVGAGI (reference sequence). DNA of the CDR3: TGTGCCAGCAGCGACCCCGCCGGGATTCTCTACGAGCAGTACTTC. Translating it yields CASSDPAGILYEQYF.